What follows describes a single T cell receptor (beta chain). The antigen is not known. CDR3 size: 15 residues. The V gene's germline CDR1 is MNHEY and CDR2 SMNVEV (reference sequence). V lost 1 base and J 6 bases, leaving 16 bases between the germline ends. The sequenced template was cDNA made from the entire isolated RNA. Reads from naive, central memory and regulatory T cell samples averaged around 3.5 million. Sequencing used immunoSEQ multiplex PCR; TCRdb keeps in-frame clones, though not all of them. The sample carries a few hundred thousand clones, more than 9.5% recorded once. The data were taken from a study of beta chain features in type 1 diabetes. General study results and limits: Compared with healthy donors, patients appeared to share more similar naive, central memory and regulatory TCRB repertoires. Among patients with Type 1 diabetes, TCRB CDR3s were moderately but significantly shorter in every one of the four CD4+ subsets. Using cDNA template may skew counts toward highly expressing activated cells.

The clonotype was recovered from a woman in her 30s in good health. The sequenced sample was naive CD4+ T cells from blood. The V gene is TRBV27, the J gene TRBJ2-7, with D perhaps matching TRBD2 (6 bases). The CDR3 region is CASSLFSQGLSEQYF. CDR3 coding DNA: TGTGCCAGCAGTTTATTTTCTCAGGGACTGTCCGAGCAGTACTTC.